These 16 T cell receptor beta chains share one sample of origin, sequenced in a study of blood T cell repertoires in COVID-19. Clones were sequenced by immunoSEQ multiplex PCR, and TCRdb holds only the in-frame ones, with some missing. In the table there are tens of thousands of clones, about 80% of which are singletons. The sequencing input was peripheral blood. The receptors were sampled from a man at least 80 years old with COVID-19, enrolled during active disease.

The J gene is TRBJ1-5, the V gene TRBV7-8, with a tentative D call TRBD1 (6 bases). This CDR3 is 16 amino acids long. V lost 6 bases and J lost 7, with 22 bases in between. Germline V gives CDR1 SGHVS, CDR2 FQNEAQ. The CDR3 reads CASRQGHGESWQPQHF. CDR3 DNA sequence: TGTGCCAGCAGACAGGGTCACGGGGAAAGTTGGCAGCCCCAGCATTTT.

V gene TRBV12-3 or TRBV12-4 combines with J gene TRBJ1-1, with 8 bases matching TRBD1. This CDR3 has 13 residues. Trimming at V came to 6 bases and at J to 4 bases, leaving 4 bases not matched to a gene. The CDR3 DNA is TGTGCCAGCAGCGACACAGGGGGCACTGAAGCTTTCTTT. Protein sequence: CASSDTGGTEAFF.

The genes are TRBV4-3 and TRBJ2-3, with TRBD2 identical over 11 bases. The CDR3 length is 19 residues. The J segment lost 1 base and the V segment lost 0 bases, leaving 9 bases of the junction unmatched. Germline V gene lookup returns CDR1 LGHNA and CDR2 YSLEER. CDR3 protein: CASSQDLLAGGPGTDTQYF. The CDR3 DNA is TGCGCCAGCAGCCAAGATCTCCTAGCGGGGGGCCCTGGCACAGATACGCAGTATTTT.

The gene calls are TRBV9 and TRBJ1-6; D not resolved. The CDR3 is 17 residues long. Trimming took off 0 bases at V and 2 bases at J, with 12 bases between the two ends. Germline V gene data show CDR1 as SGDLS and CDR2 as YYNGEE. The DNA for the CDR3 is TGTGCCAGCAGCGTAGTAAGGACTCGGACCTATAATTCACCCCTCCACTTT. Translated, it gives CASSVVRTRTYNSPLHF.

The CDR3 sequence: CASSRDRRSFYGYTF. In nucleotides, the CDR3 is TGTGCCAGCAGCCGGGACAGGCGCAGCTTCTATGGCTACACCTTC. V and J are TRBV4-2 and TRBJ1-2, with TRBD1 identical over 8 bases. Germline CDR1 LGHNA, CDR2 YNFKEQ. V shed 4 bases, J shed 4 bases, and the junction held 8 bases outside the gene matches. The CDR3 totals 15 residues.

The chain recombines TRBV2 with TRBJ1-1; tentative D call: TRBD1 (5 bases). Trimming took off 7 bases at V and 4 bases at J, with 13 bases between the two ends. The germline gives CDR1 SNHLY, CDR2 FYNNEI. The CDR3 loop spans 13 amino acids. The CDR3 sequence is CASTGEGSTEAFF. The CDR3 DNA reads TGTGCCAGCACGGGGGAGGGGAGCACTGAAGCTTTCTTT.

This clone occurred once. The rearrangement links TRBV19 to TRBJ1-1; D unresolved. The V gene's germline CDR1 is LNHDA and CDR2 SQIVND (reference sequence). V was clipped by 4 bases and J by 4 bases, with 10 bases between them. This CDR3 spans 13 amino acids. The CDR3 region has the DNA TGTGCCAGTAGTACCCGCCGAGGCACTGAAGCTTTCTTT. Translating it yields CASSTRRGTEAFF.

V gene TRBV5-1 combines with J gene TRBJ2-5, with TRBD1 matching 8 bases. J gave up 7 bases and V 4 bases, and 15 bases lay outside the gene matches. Germline V gene lookup returns CDR1 SGHRS and CDR2 YFSETQ. This CDR3 has 16 amino acids. This CDR3 is CASSLTGQGVVATQYF. CDR3 sequence (DNA): TGCGCCAGCAGCCTTACAGGACAGGGAGTAGTGGCGACCCAGTACTTC.

The genes are TRBV5-4 and TRBJ1-1, with D perhaps TRBD1 (6 bases). Looked up from germline, CDR1 is SGHNT and CDR2 is YYREEE (reference sequence). The CDR3 length is 13 residues. Trimming cost V 4 bases and J 1 base, with 8 bases left between them. The CDR3: CASSPGQNTEAFF. DNA of the CDR3: TGTGCCAGCAGCCCGGGACAGAACACTGAAGCTTTCTTT.

This CDR3 is CASSLTASNQPQHF. Written as DNA, the CDR3 is TGTGCCAGCAGTTTGACAGCTAGCAATCAGCCCCAGCATTTT. The gene calls are TRBV6-5 and TRBJ1-5; D is possibly TRBD1 (5 bases). CDR1 and CDR2 from the germline V gene are MNHEY and SVGAGI. Trimming took off 4 bases at V and 0 bases at J, with 7 bases between the two ends. This CDR3 has 14 amino acids.

This chain joins TRBV5-1 and TRBJ2-5; 10 bases align to TRBD2. There are 14 residues in the CDR3. Germline V gene data show CDR1 as SGHRS and CDR2 as YFSETQ. Trimming took 2 bases from V and 3 from J; bases not matched to a gene: 1. The CDR3 coding sequence is TGCGCCAGCAGCTTCCTAGCGGGAGAAGAGACCCAGTACTTC. It is translated as CASSFLAGEETQYF.

V is TRBV7-9 and J is TRBJ1-4; perhaps TRBD1 as D (5 bases). The germline V gene encodes CDR1 SEHNR and CDR2 FQNEAQ (reference sequence). CDR3 size: 14 residues. V lost 3 bases and J 8 bases, leaving 13 bases between the germline ends. The CDR3 nucleotides read TGTGCCAGCAGCTTTGGAGGGGAAGGGGAAAAACTGTTTTTT. The encoded protein is CASSFGGEGEKLFF.

The J gene is TRBJ1-2, the V gene TRBV19; TRBD1 agrees at 10 bases. Per the germline V gene, CDR1 is LNHDA and CDR2 is SQIVND (reference sequence). V lost 6 bases to trimming and J lost 7 bases; unmatched junction nucleotides: 5. The CDR3 length is 13 residues. For the CDR3, the DNA is TGTGCCAGTAGCGGACAGGGGGTTGGTGGCTACACCTTC. This codes for CASSGQGVGGYTF.

This sequence joins TRBV5-5 and TRBJ1-2; the D gene is possibly TRBD1 (5 bases). Between the trimmed V and J ends, which lost 7 bases and 5 bases, there was a span of 12 bases. The CDR3 is 12 residues long. CDR1 and CDR2 (germline): SGHKS, YYEKEE (reference sequence). The CDR3 protein is CASGHTGYGYTF. DNA of the CDR3: TGTGCCAGCGGACATACGGGTTATGGCTACACCTTC.

This clone appeared a few times. The chain carries TRBV4-3 and TRBJ1-2; 7 bases fit TRBD1. Germline V gene lookup returns CDR1 LGHNA and CDR2 YSLEER. This CDR3 is 14 amino acids long. V dropped 1 base and J dropped 4; count of bases not matched to a gene: 3. The CDR3 bases are TGCGCCAGCAGCCAAGGACAGGGCGGCTATGGCTACACCTTC. Translation: CASSQGQGGYGYTF.

This clone has just a few counts. V and J are TRBV6-2 or TRBV6-3 and TRBJ1-1, with TRBD1 matching over 7 bases. Germline CDR1 and CDR2: MNHEY and SVGEGT. The J segment lost 1 base and the V segment lost 0 bases, leaving 5 bases of the junction unmatched. The CDR3 covers 16 residues. The CDR3 coding sequence is TGTGCCAGCAGTTACTCGACAGGGTTGGCGAACACTGAAGCTTTCTTT. Amino acid sequence: CASSYSTGLANTEAFF.